This TCR beta chain was captured by sequencing in a study of blood T cell repertoires in COVID-19. About the study: Samples came from the United States, Italy and Spain, spanning acute and convalescent COVID-19. The cDNA or gDNA used as material had been derived from T cells, B-cell-depleted T cells, or PBMCs.

Germline assignment: CDR1 LNHNV and CDR2 YYDKDF (reference sequence). This CDR3 contains 14 residues. V was pared by 4 bases and J by 5 bases, with 5 bases of the junction left unmatched. Per the authors' pipeline: For nucleated cells, counts were estimated from reference gene primer amplification. The assay was immunoSEQ multiplex PCR, and TCRdb's table has in-frame clones only and misses some. D and trimming come from the DNA, and the V and J calls and clone size come from that table. The sample records about 310,000 clones, approximately 91% being singletons. Cohorts were based on clinical histories the participants reported. Note on this clone: Other nucleotide sequences from this sample produce the same CDR3.

Sequenced sample: PBMCs or T cells enriched from blood (not recorded which). The chain couples TRBV15 to TRBJ1-5; 7 positions match TRBD1. This TCR was sampled from a woman between 40 and 50 years old who had recovered from COVID-19. Here the CDR3 DNA reads TGTGCCACCAGCATTAGACAGGGCGATCAGCCCCAGCATTTT. Translating gives CATSIRQGDQPQHF.